This is a list of T cell receptor beta chains from one sample in a study of blood T cell repertoires in COVID-19. This table comes from immunoSEQ multiplex PCR, and its TCRdb copy is limited to in-frame clones, with some not included. The sample records over 200,000 clones, 70% to 90% being singletons. Sequencing input: peripheral blood. These TCRs come from a woman in her late teens or twenties who had recovered from COVID-19. Both conserved end residues are part of each CDR3. D genes are given only for firm matches. Clone size, where shown, is once, few, many, or a class for clones that have expanded.

v_call	d_call	j_call	clone_size	cdr3_aa	cdr3_nt
TRBV5-1	TRBD1	TRBJ1-2	NA	CASSLGGQGFDGYTF	TGCGCCAGCAGCTTGGGCGGACAGGGATTCGATGGCTACACCTTC
TRBV25-1	TRBD1	TRBJ2-2	NA	CASSDIVVDRVNTGELFF	TGTGCCAGCAGTGATATAGTCGTGGACAGGGTGAACACCGGGGAGCTGTTTTTT
TRBV5-6	NA	TRBJ2-5	NA	CASSLIHQETQYF	TGTGCCAGCAGCTTGATCCATCAAGAGACCCAGTACTTC
TRBV29-1	NA	TRBJ1-1	NA	CSVGGLMNTEAFF	TGCAGCGTTGGTGGCCTCATGAACACTGAAGCTTTCTTT
TRBV19	NA	TRBJ1-1	NA	CATRTGRTEAFF	TGTGCCACCCGTACCGGGAGAACTGAAGCTTTCTTT
TRBV4-3	TRBD1	TRBJ2-3	NA	CASSQDRRGRTDTQYF	TGCGCCAGCAGCCAAGATCGCAGGGGGCGCACAGATACGCAGTATTTT
TRBV9	NA	TRBJ2-3	NA	CASSVGSTDTQYF	TGTGCCAGCAGCGTGGGCAGCACAGATACGCAGTATTTT
TRBV27	NA	TRBJ1-2	NA	CASSTYGDGYTF	TGTGCCAGCAGTACTTACGGGGATGGCTACACCTTC
TRBV30	NA	TRBJ1-6	NA	CAWSRWAGVSSPLHF	TGTGCCTGGAGTCGTTGGGCAGGGGTTTCCTCACCCCTCCACTTT
TRBV19	NA	TRBJ1-1	NA	CGTRLGTEAFF	TGTGGTACGAGGTTGGGCACTGAAGCTTTCTTT
TRBV5-1	TRBD1	TRBJ1-4	NA	CASHLSGQINEKLFF	TGCGCCAGCCACCTGTCGGGACAGATTAATGAAAAACTGTTTTTT
TRBV13	NA	TRBJ2-3	NA	CASSRSRTSNTDTQYF	TGTGCCAGCAGCCGATCCCGGACATCCAACACAGATACGCAGTATTTT
TRBV27	NA	TRBJ2-3	NA	CASSLGQGGTDTQYF	TGTGCCAGCAGTTTAGGGCAGGGTGGCACAGATACGCAGTATTTT
TRBV4-2	TRBD2	TRBJ2-7	few	CASSQGAGGSYEQYF	TGTGCCAGCAGCCAGGGAGCGGGAGGCTCCTACGAGCAGTACTTC
TRBV6-1	NA	TRBJ2-1	NA	CASSEGFRDNEQFF	TGTGCCAGCAGTGAAGGGTTCAGGGACAATGAGCAGTTCTTC
TRBV30	NA	TRBJ1-1	NA	CAWTVGAPNTEAFF	TGTGCCTGGACCGTGGGGGCCCCGAACACTGAAGCTTTCTTT
TRBV25-1	NA	TRBJ1-2	few	CASSDPDLESGVYGYTF	TGTGCCAGCAGTGATCCCGACCTTGAGTCAGGGGTCTATGGCTACACCTTC
TRBV3-1/TRBV3-2	TRBD1	TRBJ2-7	NA	CASSLLTGAGYEQYF	TGTGCCAGCAGCCTTTTGACAGGGGCGGGATACGAGCAGTACTTC
TRBV9	NA	TRBJ2-7	NA	CASSVEQGADEQYF	TGTGCCAGCAGCGTAGAGCAAGGGGCCGACGAGCAGTACTTC
TRBV5-1	TRBD1	TRBJ1-1	NA	CASSYTGGTEAFF	TGCGCCAGCAGCTATACAGGGGGCACTGAAGCTTTCTTT
TRBV14	TRBD1	TRBJ1-6	once	CASSRRSARGSNSPLHF	TGTGCCAGCAGCCGGAGGTCGGCCAGGGGGTCGAATTCACCCCTCCACTTT
TRBV3-1/TRBV3-2	NA	TRBJ1-6	NA	CASSQDRGYNSPLHF	TGTGCCAGCAGCCAAGATAGGGGGTACAATTCACCCCTCCACTTT
TRBV10-3	TRBD1	TRBJ1-3	NA	CAISASSGGSGNTIYF	TGTGCCATCAGTGCCTCGTCAGGGGGCTCTGGAAACACCATATATTTT